Listed here are 7 T cell receptor beta chains from one sample, sequenced in a study of blood T cells in healthy people across ages. Combining a sample-barcoded 5' primer with a J-beta primer mix, a second PCR ran for roughly 6 to 12 cycles. One entry per CDR3 protein, called by TCRdb with MiXCR from the 5' RACE reads. The data show 700,000 to 850,000 distinct CDR3 sequences, with approximately 55% seen just once and approximately 41% held by the top ten. The material sequenced was blood. Every receptor here comes from a man older than 75 in good health.

This clonotype has just one count. V and J are TRBV6-5 and TRBJ2-3; 8 positions agree with TRBD2. The V segment lost 6 bases and the J segment 14 bases; nucleotides outside the gene matches: 19. The V gene's germline CDR1 is MNHEY and CDR2 SVGAGI. There are 15 residues in the CDR3. In DNA form, the CDR3 reads TGTGCCAGCAGCCTCCCGGGACTAGAGAGCAGATACGCGTATTTT. Its protein is CASSLPGLESRYAYF.

The rearrangement links TRBV20-1 to TRBJ2-3; D is unclear. The CDR3 runs 14 residues. Trimming took 3 bases from V and 2 from J, leaving 12 bases between them. CDR1 and CDR2 (germline): DFQATT, SNEGSKA (reference sequence). CDR3 amino acids: CSARARTPTDTQYF. The CDR3 coding sequence is TGCAGTGCTAGGGCGCGGACCCCCACAGATACGCAGTATTTT.

The rearrangement links TRBV5-1 to TRBJ2-1, with D possibly matching TRBD1 (5 bases). Per the germline V gene, CDR1 is SGHRS and CDR2 is YFSETQ. The CDR3 contains 14 residues. V gave up 0 bases and J gave up 9 bases, with 13 bases separating them. In nucleotides, the CDR3 is TGCGCCAGCAGCTTGGTAGCAGGGAAGGGTGAGCAGTTCTTC. It encodes CASSLVAGKGEQFF.

This clonotype appeared a few times. The chain joins TRBV29-1 to TRBJ2-5; 8 nucleotides match TRBD2. The J segment lost 5 bases and the V segment lost 0 bases, leaving 8 bases of the junction unmatched. This CDR3 is built from 15 residues. From germline, CDR1 is SQVTM and CDR2 ANQGSEA. CDR3 coding DNA: TGCAGCGTTGAAGATGGAGCGGGAGTCTTGGAGACCCAGTACTTC. Protein sequence: CSVEDGAGVLETQYF.

This chain connects TRBV7-8 to TRBJ2-7, with D unclear. Germline CDR1 reads SGHVS; CDR2 reads FQNEAQ. With 5 bases removed from V and 2 bases from J, the gap between germline ends came to 16 bases. The CDR3 totals 15 residues. CDR3 sequence: CASSLSFTGTYEQYF. CDR3 sequence (DNA): TGTGCCAGCAGCCTTAGTTTCACGGGCACCTACGAGCAGTACTTC.

A remark on this clonotype: With a much larger clone just one base away, this may be a read error. The CDR3 DNA follows: TGTGCCGTCAGGGGACTAGCGGGAGTGGGGGAGCAGTACTTC. Translating gives CAVRGLAGVGEQYF. The chain combines TRBV10-3 with TRBJ2-4, with 14 bases matching TRBD2. This CDR3 contains 14 residues. Germline V lookup: CDR1 ENHRY, CDR2 SYGVKD.

The rearrangement joins TRBV25-1 to TRBJ2-3, with 13 positions matching TRBD2. The CDR3 covers 16 residues. V shed 1 base and J 14 bases; nucleotides not matched to a gene: 12. From germline, CDR1 is MGHDK and CDR2 SYGVNS. The chain's CDR3 is CASSESTSGRAGYAYF. DNA of the CDR3: TGTGCCAGCAGTGAATCAACTAGCGGGAGGGCCGGATACGCGTATTTT.